Listed below are T cell receptor beta chains from one sample, sequenced in a study of T cell changes during pregnancy in multiple sclerosis. TCRdb keeps only in-frame clones here, not all; method: immunoSEQ multiplex PCR. The sample holds around 67,000 clones, around 90% seen once. The sample consisted of peripheral blood, taken after pregnancy. These receptors came from a female donor in good health, enrolled as a control in a pregnancy study. CDR3s include the opening cysteine and the closing phenylalanine or tryptophan. The order of the fields is D gene, J gene, V gene, clone size, CDR3 DNA, CDR3 protein. A D gene is named only where the DNA matches it firmly. Part of the rows lack a size; the others show once, few, many or a class for expanded clones.

. | TRBJ1-1 | TRBV7-9 | . | TGTGCCAGCAGTGAATCAGGGATGAACACTGAAGCTTTCTTT | CASSESGMNTEAFF
. | TRBJ1-5 | TRBV27 | few | TGTGCCAGCAGTTTAGGTTCGGATCAGCCCCAGCATTTT | CASSLGSDQPQHF
TRBD1 | TRBJ1-1 | TRBV2 | . | TGTGCCAGCAGATCGCAGGGGGGAAACACTGAAGCTTTCTTT | CASRSQGGNTEAFF
TRBD1 | TRBJ1-1 | TRBV10-2 | . | TGCGCCAGCAAATGGTTAGGGACAGATGAAGCTTTCTTT | CASKWLGTDEAFF
. | TRBJ1-2 | TRBV29-1 | . | TGCAGCGTCACCTCGGCAGGCGAGGGCTATGGCTACACCTTC | CSVTSAGEGYGYTF
. | TRBJ2-1 | TRBV4-2 | . | TGTGCCAGCAGCCCCTATGGGCTAGCGCGGAATGAGCAGTTCTTC | CASSPYGLARNEQFF
TRBD1 | TRBJ2-1 | TRBV25-1 | . | TGTGCCAGTTCGAATACCGGGACAGGGGTCAATGAGCAGTTCTTC | CASSNTGTGVNEQFF
. | TRBJ1-2 | TRBV30 | . | TGTGCCAAAGCCGACGGGGAGATTTACGGCTACACCTTC | CAKADGEIYGYTF
TRBD2 | TRBJ2-1 | TRBV6-4 | . | TGTGCCAGCAGCCGACTCGTGGGACTAGCACATGAGCAGTTCTTC | CASSRLVGLAHEQFF
TRBD2 | TRBJ2-2 | TRBV5-1 | . | TGCGCCAGCAAAGAGCCTAGCGGGATTACCGGGGAGCTGTTTTTT | CASKEPSGITGELFF
. | TRBJ1-2 | TRBV2 | . | TGTGCCAGCAGTGAGGGGTGGGGCCAGGGCTATGGCTACACCTTC | CASSEGWGQGYGYTF
TRBD2 | TRBJ2-1 | TRBV5-1 | . | TGCGCCAGCAGCTTGGAGGGGACTAGCGGGGATGAGCAGTTCTTC | CASSLEGTSGDEQFF
. | TRBJ2-5 | TRBV7-9 | . | TGTGCCAGCAGGAGACAAGAGACCCAGTACTTC | CASRRQETQYF
. | TRBJ1-1 | TRBV11-3 | . | TGTGCCAGCAGCGTATCAGGGACTGAAGCTTTCTTT | CASSVSGTEAFF
. | TRBJ2-7 | TRBV5-1 | . | TGCGCCAGCAGCTTGGAGGGCGGGACCTACGAGCAGTACTTC | CASSLEGGTYEQYF
TRBD1 | TRBJ1-1 | TRBV11-2 | . | TGTGCCAGCAGCTCACGACAGGGGGTCACTGAAGCTTTCTTT | CASSSRQGVTEAFF
TRBD2 | TRBJ2-1 | TRBV9 | . | TGTGCCAGCAGCGTAGGCGTTAGCGGGGCCTACAATGAGCAGTTCTTC | CASSVGVSGAYNEQFF
. | TRBJ2-2 | TRBV27 | once | TGTGCCAGCAGACTTCTTCCGAACACCGGGGAGCTGTTTTTT | CASRLLPNTGELFF
TRBD2 | TRBJ2-7 | TRBV29-1 | . | TGCAGCGTTGGACTAGCGGGCTACGAGCAGTACTTC | CSVGLAGYEQYF
. | TRBJ2-6 | TRBV30 | . | TGTGCCTGGAGTTCCGTGGCCAACGTCCTGACTTTC | CAWSSVANVLTF
TRBD1 | TRBJ1-5 | TRBV28 | . | TGTGCCAGCAGTTTAGGACAGGGGGGCAATCAGCCCCAGCATTTT | CASSLGQGGNQPQHF
. | TRBJ1-1 | TRBV5-1 | . | TGCGCCAGCAGCTTGGTCGAGGAGCGGACTGAAGCTTTCTTT | CASSLVEERTEAFF
. | TRBJ1-1 | TRBV7-9 | once | TGTGCCAGCAGCTTCCAGGGGAGTTTGGGCACTGAAGCTTTCTTT | CASSFQGSLGTEAFF
TRBD1 | TRBJ2-3 | TRBV7-2 | . | TGTGCCAGCAGCTTGGACAGGGTTAGCACAGATACGCAGTATTTT | CASSLDRVSTDTQYF
. | TRBJ1-6 | TRBV14 | . | TGTGCCAGCAGCTCCTCGGGGAGGGCCCTCCACTTT | CASSSSGRALHF
. | TRBJ1-1 | TRBV4-1 | . | TGCGCCAGCAGCCAAGTCGCGGGACTCCCGAACACTGAAGCTTTCTTT | CASSQVAGLPNTEAFF
TRBD2 | TRBJ2-7 | TRBV10-2 | . | TGCGCCAGCAGTCCACTAGCGGGGGGAACCTACGAGCAGTACTTC | CASSPLAGGTYEQYF
TRBD1 | TRBJ1-6 | TRBV18 | . | TGTGCCAGCTCACCACGACAGGGAGATAATTCACCCCTCCACTTT | CASSPRQGDNSPLHF
. | TRBJ2-5 | TRBV7-9 | . | TGTGCCAGCAGCCCCTCCGTGGGAGGAGAGACCCAGTACTTC | CASSPSVGGETQYF
. | TRBJ1-1 | TRBV7-6 | . | TGTGCCAGCAGTTTGGTCGGGGGTGGGCTGGGCATGAACACTGAAGCTTTCTTT | CASSLVGGGLGMNTEAFF
. | TRBJ1-1 | TRBV7-9 | . | TGTGCCAGCAATACCGGAATGGAGGCTTTCTTT | CASNTGMEAFF
TRBD1 | TRBJ1-5 | TRBV6-1 | . | TGTGCCAGCAGTGGGCCCGGGACAGCGTCGGAGTATAGCAATCAGCCCCAGCATTTT | CASSGPGTASEYSNQPQHF
TRBD1 | TRBJ1-2 | TRBV5-6 | . | TGTGCCAGCAGCACCTCGACAGGGGTTAACTATGGCTACACCTTC | CASSTSTGVNYGYTF
. | TRBJ1-2 | TRBV5-1 | . | TGCGCCAGTAGACAGACCAACTATGGCTACACCTTC | CASRQTNYGYTF
TRBD1 | TRBJ1-1 | TRBV19 | . | TGTGCCAGTAGACCCAGACAGGGAATCACTGAAGCTTTCTTT | CASRPRQGITEAFF
TRBD1 | TRBJ1-2 | TRBV10-3 | . | TGTGCCATGCGGAACGGGACAGGGGACCTGCACTCCTATGGCTACACCTTC | CAMRNGTGDLHSYGYTF
. | TRBJ1-1 | TRBV6-5 | . | TGTGCCAGCAGTCCGGGGGGGGCGGGGACTGAAGCTTTCTTT | CASSPGGAGTEAFF
TRBD1 | TRBJ1-1 | TRBV5-1 | . | TGCGCCAGCAACCAACAGGGGATGAACACTGAAGCTTTCTTT | CASNQQGMNTEAFF
TRBD2 | TRBJ2-3 | TRBV2 | . | TGTGCCAGCATGGCAAGGAGCGGGGGCCCCGCGGATACGCAGTATTTT | CASMARSGGPADTQYF
TRBD2 | TRBJ2-3 | TRBV14 | . | TGTGCCAGCAGCCAAGATTTAGCGGGGTCCGCAGATACGCAGTATTTT | CASSQDLAGSADTQYF
. | TRBJ1-4 | TRBV7-9 | once | TGTGCCAGCATAAACTCCAACGGTGAAAAACTGTTTTTT | CASINSNGEKLFF
. | TRBJ1-5 | TRBV9 | . | TGTGCCAGCAGCGTAGCTGGGGCAGACAATCAGCCCCAGCATTTT | CASSVAGADNQPQHF
. | TRBJ2-7 | TRBV19 | . | TGTGCCAGTAGCTCGCGCTACGAGCAGTACTTC | CASSSRYEQYF
. | TRBJ2-7 | TRBV5-6 | . | TGTGCCAGCAGCGCGCGGGATATCTACGAGCAGTACTTC | CASSARDIYEQYF
TRBD1 | TRBJ2-1 | TRBV30 | . | TGTGCCTGGAGTGGACAGGGGCGACCCCCCCACAATGAGCAGTTCTTC | CAWSGQGRPPHNEQFF
. | TRBJ2-5 | TRBV7-2 | . | TGTGCCAGCAGCTTAGAGACGGGGAGGTGGGAGACCCAGTACTTC | CASSLETGRWETQYF
TRBD1 | TRBJ1-1 | TRBV19 | . | TGTGCCAGTAGTACTTCGGGACAGGGGAGAAACACTGAAGCTTTCTTT | CASSTSGQGRNTEAFF
. | TRBJ1-6 | TRBV9 | once | TGTGCCAGCCGCGGGCAGGGCGATCCCTATAATTCACCCCTCCACTTT | CASRGQGDPYNSPLHF
. | TRBJ1-2 | TRBV7-2 | . | TGTGCCAGCAGCTTCCAGGGGCCTTCTAACTATGGCTACACCTTC | CASSFQGPSNYGYTF
. | TRBJ2-3 | TRBV15 | . | TGTGCCACCAGGACCGGGACTGACACAGATACGCAGTATTTT | CATRTGTDTDTQYF
TRBD1 | TRBJ1-2 | TRBV30 | . | TGTGCCTGGAGTCCCGGGACAGGGGCCTCGTGGGGCTACACCTTC | CAWSPGTGASWGYTF
TRBD2 | TRBJ2-7 | TRBV5-1 | . | TGCGCCAGCAGCTTGGACGGGACTAGCCCCTACGAGCAGTACTTC | CASSLDGTSPYEQYF
TRBD2 | TRBJ2-3 | TRBV2 | . | TGTGCCAGCAGTGACTCTAGCGGGAAGGGCACAGATACGCAGTATTTT | CASSDSSGKGTDTQYF
. | TRBJ1-2 | TRBV6-1 | . | TGTGCCAGCAGTGAAGCACGCAGCGTTTTCTATGGCTACACCTTC | CASSEARSVFYGYTF
. | TRBJ2-2 | TRBV11-3 | . | TGTGCCAGCAGCTTAGTGGCGGGTACCGGGGAGCTGTTTTTT | CASSLVAGTGELFF
TRBD2 | TRBJ2-7 | TRBV30 | . | TGTGCCTGGAGTCCTTCTAGCGGGGTCTCCTACGAGCAGTACTTC | CAWSPSSGVSYEQYF
. | TRBJ2-2 | TRBV25-1 | . | TGTGCCAGCAGTGCGAGGGACTTTGCCGGGGAGCTGTTTTTT | CASSARDFAGELFF
TRBD2 | TRBJ2-7 | TRBV5-4 | . | TGTGCCAGCAGCTTCGGGTGGGGAGGGGAGCAGTACTTC | CASSFGWGGEQYF
. | TRBJ1-2 | TRBV21-1 | . | TGTGCCAGCAGCAAAGATTACTCAAGAGCTCCCGGGACAGGGTCCCCTACTAACTATGGCTACACCTTC | CASSKDYSRAPGTGSPTNYGYTF